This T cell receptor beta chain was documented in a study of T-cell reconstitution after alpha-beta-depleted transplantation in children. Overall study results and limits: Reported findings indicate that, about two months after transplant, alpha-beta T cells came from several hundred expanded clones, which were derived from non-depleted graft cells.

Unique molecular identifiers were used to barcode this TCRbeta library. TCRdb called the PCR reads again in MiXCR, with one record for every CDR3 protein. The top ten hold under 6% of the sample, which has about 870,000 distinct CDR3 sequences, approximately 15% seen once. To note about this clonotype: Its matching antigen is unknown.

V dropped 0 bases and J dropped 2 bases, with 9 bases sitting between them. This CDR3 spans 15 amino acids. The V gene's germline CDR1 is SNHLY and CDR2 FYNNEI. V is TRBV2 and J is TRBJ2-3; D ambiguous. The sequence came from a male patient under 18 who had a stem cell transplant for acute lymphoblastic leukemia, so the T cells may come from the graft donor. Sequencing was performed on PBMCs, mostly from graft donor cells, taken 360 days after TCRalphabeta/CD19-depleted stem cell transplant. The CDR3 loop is CASSEARSDTDTQYF. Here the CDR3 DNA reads TGTGCCAGCAGTGAAGCTCGCTCAGACACAGATACGCAGTATTTT.